This TCR beta chain was sequenced during a study of cytomegalovirus exposure and HLA in healthy donors. Findings of the study overall: The finding came from a later analysis; first-cohort TCR clusters tended to co-occur in the 110 or so validation repertoires. With high specificity and sensitivity, the classifier reportedly diagnosed cytomegalovirus status. Specific recognition of CMV antigens was confirmed in vitro for a few chains (all CMV-associated).

To note about this clone: Its antigen remains unknown.

The germline V gene has CDR1 SEHNR and CDR2 FQNEAQ (reference sequence). The CDR3 extends over 14 amino acids. The V and J ends lost 5 bases and 0 bases respectively, with 10 bases between them. Separation from the approximately 670-subject first cohort characterized the roughly 120-subject validation cohort, to which the donors belonged. Only in-frame clones appear in the TCRdb table, and some are missing; sequencing was by immunoSEQ multiplex PCR. This table holds around 52,000 clones, approximately 95% found once. The TCR originated in a young woman in good health and CMV-seronegative. The chain recombines TRBV7-9 with TRBJ2-5; D may be TRBD2 (5 bases). The sample comprised PBMCs. CDR3 loop: CASSATSHQETQYF. CDR3 sequence (DNA): TGTGCCAGCAGCGCTACTAGTCACCAAGAGACCCAGTACTTC.